This TCR beta chain was captured in a study of OX40 agonist ivuxolimab in advanced cancers. Generated by immunoSEQ multiplex PCR, the TCRdb table keeps only in-frame clones and is missing some. The sample holds about 21,000 clones; approximately 86% are singletons and the top ten take roughly 20%. About this clone itself: Its antigen is as yet unknown.

Findings and limits, study-wide: Expansion of clones was among the lowest in partial responders at 0.1-3.0 mg/kg. Researchers report that CD8+ T cells had, on average, more expanded clones than CD4+.

Germline V CDR1 and CDR2: MNHEY, SVGAGI. This CDR3 region has 14 residues. V shed 4 bases, J shed 2 bases, and the junction held 2 bases outside the gene matches. The rearrangement links TRBV6-5 to TRBJ2-7, with TRBD1 identical over 10 bases. This clonotype was obtained from an adult with an advanced solid tumor such as melanoma, head and neck, liver or kidney cancer. The material was CD4+ or CD8+ T cells sorted from blood, obtained in a trial of the OX40 agonist ivuxolimab. CDR3 amino acids: CASSWGQGPYEQYF. CDR3 DNA: TGTGCCAGCAGTTGGGGACAGGGGCCCTACGAGCAGTACTTC.